Included here is one T cell receptor (beta chain) sequence, with context. Its antigen target is currently unknown. Qualities for individual bases were not recorded, and no much larger clone is one base off. The immunoSEQ Assay, a bias-controlled multiplex PCR, was used to amplify TCRbeta CDR3 regions from genomic DNA. The authors processed their data as follows. The number of nucleated cells in each sample was estimated by amplification of reference gene primers within the assay. To quantify the absolute abundance of each unique TCRbeta CDR3 rearrangement, sequence reads were collapsed and filtered. For each sample, productive Simpson clonality was calculated as the square root of Simpson's diversity index over productive rearrangements. TCRdb provides this immuneACCESS table in a form limited to in-frame rearrangements. Some clones are lacking; in checked studies, under half of them reflect an unresolved V gene, and why the rest are absent is not known. The V and J calls and clone size come from that table; D and trimming were worked out from the DNA. Present in this sample are 200,000 to 300,000 clones, roughly 80% of which were seen just once. Roughly a tenth of the sample is in the top ten clones.

Counted from cysteine to phenylalanine, this CDR3 has 16 amino acids. Of the read, only the CDR3 DNA is kept; its 48 bases are in frame from base 1. Via the germline V gene, CDR1 is SGHDT and CDR2 YYEEEE. V ends up 0 bases short and J 10 bases short, with an unmatched junction base count of 8. This specimen belongs to a study of blood T cell repertoires in COVID-19 (dated by TCRdb to about 2020). In terms of the full investigation: Samples covering the acute and convalescent phases of COVID-19 were provided by collaborators in the United States, Italy and Spain. Where HLA class I and class II types were available, the types were taken from metadata supplied by the sample provider, not from assay-based typing. Sample metadata almost always included a de-identified subject ID, COVID-19 status, age in years and sex. The material from the prospective study consisted of cDNA or gDNA derived from T cells, B-cell-depleted T cells, or PBMCs. Samples came from the ongoing ImmuneRACE study (first 160 participants) plus 1,254 subjects from 6 global collaborators. The repertoires were released in a freely available public database meant as a resource for research on the immune response to SARS-CoV-2. The dataset comprised deeply sampled blood TCRbeta repertoires from subjects exposed to, actively infected with, or recovered from COVID-19. Overall study outcomes, separate from this receptor: The quantity of clinical and demographic metadata differed by source and by participant and was supplied without curation.

Whole blood was collected in K2EDTA tubes by collaborating institutions according to the institutions' own protocols. For TCRbeta analysis, collaborators shipped samples in one of three forms: frozen whole blood, isolated PBMCs, or DNA extracted from either of those sample types. The chain couples TRBV5-6 to TRBJ1-6; 9 central bases correspond to TRBD1. Sequencing was performed on peripheral blood. This TCR derives from an elderly woman with acute or convalescent COVID-19. The sequenced DNA is TGTGCCAGCAGCTTGGGAACGACAGGGGGGGAATCACCCCTCCACTTT. Its protein is CASSLGTTGGESPLHF.